This is a list of T cell receptor beta chains from one sample in a study of blood T cell repertoires in COVID-19. The table came from immunoSEQ multiplex PCR; TCRdb's copy has only in-frame clones and leaves some out. In the table there are about 250,000 clones, roughly 85% of which are singletons. Sequenced sample: PBMCs or T cells enriched from blood (not recorded which). These TCRs come from a woman between 35 and 50 years old who had been exposed to COVID-19. Both conserved end residues are part of each CDR3. Fields, in order: clone size, J gene, D gene, V gene, CDR3 DNA, CDR3 protein. The D gene is left open where the match is weak. Not all rows give a size; the values are once, few, many and, for expanded clones, a class.

size: .; J: TRBJ1-2; D: TRBD1; V: TRBV3-1/TRBV3-2; DNA: TGTGCCAGCAGCCAAGGACAGGGGAGATCATCCTATGGCTACACCTTC; CDR3: CASSQGQGRSSYGYTF
size: .; J: TRBJ1-6; D: .; V: TRBV19; DNA: TGTGCCAGTAGTATCGGGGTCGGGTCCTATAATTCACCCCTCCACTTT; CDR3: CASSIGVGSYNSPLHF
size: .; J: TRBJ1-2; D: .; V: TRBV5-4; DNA: TGTGCCAGCAGCCCGTCGACCTTGGACAGCCTAATATATGGCTACACCTTC; CDR3: CASSPSTLDSLIYGYTF
size: .; J: TRBJ2-7; D: .; V: TRBV29-1; DNA: TGCAGCGTTTCTCCGGGACTGAGGTACGAGCAGTACTTC; CDR3: CSVSPGLRYEQYF
size: .; J: TRBJ2-5; D: TRBD1; V: TRBV18; DNA: TGTGCCAGCTCACCCGGACAGGGCCTCCAAGAGACCCAGTACTTC; CDR3: CASSPGQGLQETQYF
size: few; J: TRBJ2-7; D: TRBD1; V: TRBV19; DNA: TGTGCCAGTAGTATGGGACAGGGACTCTACGAGCAGTACTTC; CDR3: CASSMGQGLYEQYF
size: few; J: TRBJ2-7; D: .; V: TRBV5-1; DNA: TGCGCCAGCAGCCCGGCGGGGCTACCGCAGCAGTACTTC; CDR3: CASSPAGLPQQYF
size: .; J: TRBJ2-3; D: .; V: TRBV7-2; DNA: TGTGCCAGCAGCATCTCTCGCACAGATACGCAGTATTTT; CDR3: CASSISRTDTQYF
size: .; J: TRBJ1-2; D: TRBD1; V: TRBV5-1; DNA: TGCGCCAGCAGCCAAGACAGGGTATATGGCTACACCTTC; CDR3: CASSQDRVYGYTF
size: .; J: TRBJ1-5; D: .; V: TRBV6-5; DNA: TGTGCCAGCAGCCCGGTCGGTTACAATCAGCCCCAGCATTTT; CDR3: CASSPVGYNQPQHF
size: .; J: TRBJ2-7; D: TRBD1; V: TRBV7-2; DNA: TGTGCCAGCAGCTTAGGGACAGGGGTCTACGAGCAGTACTTC; CDR3: CASSLGTGVYEQYF
size: .; J: TRBJ1-1; D: .; V: TRBV21-1; DNA: TGTGCCAGCAGCAATACCCGCGGGGGGCCTCCTCGGATAGACATGAACACTGAAGCTTTCTTT; CDR3: CASSNTRGGPPRIDMNTEAFF
size: .; J: TRBJ1-1; D: .; V: TRBV5-1; DNA: TGCGCCAGCAGCTTGGCTGCGGGGCTTTCCCCTATGAACACTGAAGCTTTCTTT; CDR3: CASSLAAGLSPMNTEAFF
size: .; J: TRBJ2-2; D: TRBD2; V: TRBV7-3; DNA: TGTGCCAGCAGCGCACTAGCGGGGGGAATCACCGGGGAGCTGTTTTTT; CDR3: CASSALAGGITGELFF
size: .; J: TRBJ1-2; D: .; V: TRBV6-5; DNA: TGTGCCAGCACGGGGGAAGTGGGATATGGCTACACCTTC; CDR3: CASTGEVGYGYTF
size: .; J: TRBJ1-2; D: .; V: TRBV20-1; DNA: TGCAGTGCTAGTCAGGTTAACTATGGCTACACCTTC; CDR3: CSASQVNYGYTF
size: .; J: TRBJ2-7; D: .; V: TRBV11-2; DNA: TGTGCCAGCAGCCAGGGGATAGGTTACTACGAGCAGTACTTC; CDR3: CASSQGIGYYEQYF
size: few; J: TRBJ1-1; D: .; V: TRBV7-8; DNA: TGTGCCAGCAGCCCGGACAGTCCCAAAGCTTTCTTT; CDR3: CASSPDSPKAFF
size: .; J: TRBJ1-4; D: TRBD1; V: TRBV12-3/TRBV12-4; DNA: TGTGCCAGCAGTACGACAGGGTCTGAAAAACTGTTTTTT; CDR3: CASSTTGSEKLFF
size: once; J: TRBJ1-1; D: .; V: TRBV3-1/TRBV3-2; DNA: TGTGCCAGCAGCCAAGTCCTCTATCGGGGGTCGGATGAAGCTTTCTTT; CDR3: CASSQVLYRGSDEAFF
size: once; J: TRBJ1-2; D: .; V: TRBV24-1; DNA: TGTGCCACCAGCGGGGGAACCCCCTCCGTCTACACCTTC; CDR3: CATSGGTPSVYTF
size: .; J: TRBJ1-1; D: .; V: TRBV5-1; DNA: TGCGCCAGCAGCCTGGAGCAGGGGAGGAACACTGAAGCTTTCTTT; CDR3: CASSLEQGRNTEAFF
size: .; J: TRBJ2-5; D: .; V: TRBV5-4; DNA: TGTGCCAGCAGCTTGGAAACTACCCAAGAGACCCAGTACTTC; CDR3: CASSLETTQETQYF
size: .; J: TRBJ2-1; D: TRBD2; V: TRBV20-1; DNA: TGCAGTGCTAGTGAGGCTAGCGGCGCTTACAATGAGCAGTTCTTC; CDR3: CSASEASGAYNEQFF
size: few; J: TRBJ2-2; D: .; V: TRBV3-1/TRBV3-2; DNA: TGTGCCAGCAGCCAAGTTAGACTCCCCGGGGAGCTGTTTTTT; CDR3: CASSQVRLPGELFF
size: once; J: TRBJ1-2; D: .; V: TRBV30; DNA: TGTGCCTGGATGGAAGGCGGGTGGGTTTTGGATGGCTACACCTTC; CDR3: CAWMEGGWVLDGYTF
size: few; J: TRBJ2-1; D: TRBD1; V: TRBV24-1; DNA: TGTGCCACCAGTGCTACCGGGACAGGCCTTAGTAACGAGCAGTTCTTC; CDR3: CATSATGTGLSNEQFF
size: .; J: TRBJ2-7; D: TRBD2; V: TRBV19; DNA: TGTGCCAGTAGTATAACGGGGGGCTCCTACGAGCAGTACTTC; CDR3: CASSITGGSYEQYF
size: .; J: TRBJ1-1; D: .; V: TRBV12-3/TRBV12-4; DNA: TGTGCCAGCAGGTATGGGGCGGAGAGAGCTTTCTTT; CDR3: CASRYGAERAFF
size: .; J: TRBJ1-2; D: .; V: TRBV6-5; DNA: TGTGCCAGCAGTTCGAGGACAGAGACCTATGGCTACACCTTC; CDR3: CASSSRTETYGYTF
size: .; J: TRBJ2-3; D: .; V: TRBV21-1; DNA: TGTGCCAGCAGCATTAGGGGGGACTACACAGATACGCAGTATTTT; CDR3: CASSIRGDYTDTQYF
size: once; J: TRBJ2-1; D: .; V: TRBV5-4; DNA: TGTGCCAGCAGCCAAACTAGTGAGCAGTTCTTC; CDR3: CASSQTSEQFF
size: .; J: TRBJ1-2; D: .; V: TRBV7-9; DNA: TGTGCCAGCAGCTTAGACACTAATGGCTACACCTTC; CDR3: CASSLDTNGYTF
size: .; J: TRBJ2-2; D: TRBD1; V: TRBV6-5; DNA: TGTGCCAGCAGCGGACAGGCGGACGGGGAGCTGTTTTTT; CDR3: CASSGQADGELFF
size: .; J: TRBJ1-3; D: .; V: TRBV28; DNA: TGTGCCAGCAGTTTGATCGGGGGGATAAACACCATATATTTT; CDR3: CASSLIGGINTIYF
size: .; J: TRBJ1-1; D: .; V: TRBV5-1; DNA: TGCGCCAGCAGCTTGCAGAACACTGAAGCTTTCTTT; CDR3: CASSLQNTEAFF
size: .; J: TRBJ1-1; D: .; V: TRBV18; DNA: TGTGCCAGCTCTCTGGACATCATGAACACTGAAGCTTTCTTT; CDR3: CASSLDIMNTEAFF
size: .; J: TRBJ1-1; D: .; V: TRBV5-1; DNA: TGCGCCAGCAGCCCTCTTACAAAGGCGGGGATGAACACTGAAGCTTTCTTT; CDR3: CASSPLTKAGMNTEAFF
size: once; J: TRBJ1-2; D: .; V: TRBV14; DNA: TGTGCCAGCAGCCAAGAAGAGACTAACTATGGCTACACCTTC; CDR3: CASSQEETNYGYTF
size: .; J: TRBJ1-6; D: TRBD1; V: TRBV28; DNA: TGTGCCAGCAGTTTGTCCGGACAGGGGAATCATAATTCACCCCTCCACTTT; CDR3: CASSLSGQGNHNSPLHF
size: .; J: TRBJ1-2; D: TRBD1; V: TRBV28; DNA: TGTGCCAGCACCCAACAGGGGAACTATGGCTACACCTTC; CDR3: CASTQQGNYGYTF
size: .; J: TRBJ1-2; D: .; V: TRBV5-5; DNA: TGTGCCAGCAGCTCGAGAACAAAGGGTCGGGGAGGCTCTGGCTACACCTTC; CDR3: CASSSRTKGRGGSGYTF
size: once; J: TRBJ1-1; D: .; V: TRBV5-1; DNA: TGCGCCAGCAGCCCCCAGGGAGGATATGAAGCTTTCTTT; CDR3: CASSPQGGYEAFF
size: .; J: TRBJ1-2; D: .; V: TRBV18; DNA: TGTGCCAGCTCACCCTCATCAGGGCTTGGTGGCTACACCTTC; CDR3: CASSPSSGLGGYTF
size: few; J: TRBJ2-1; D: TRBD2; V: TRBV5-4; DNA: TGTGCCAGCAGCTTGGTGGTAGCGGGGCCCAACAATGAGCAGTTCTTC; CDR3: CASSLVVAGPNNEQFF
size: .; J: TRBJ1-4; D: .; V: TRBV5-1; DNA: TGCGCCAGCAGGGCCGGAGGTGCAACTAATGAAAAACTGTTTTTT; CDR3: CASRAGGATNEKLFF
size: few; J: TRBJ2-2; D: .; V: TRBV5-6; DNA: TGTGCCAGCAGGGGGAGGCGAACCGGGGAGCTGTTTTTT; CDR3: CASRGRRTGELFF
size: .; J: TRBJ1-1; D: .; V: TRBV3-1/TRBV3-2; DNA: TGTGCCAGCAGCCAAGGACACCTAAACACTGAAGCTTTCTTT; CDR3: CASSQGHLNTEAFF